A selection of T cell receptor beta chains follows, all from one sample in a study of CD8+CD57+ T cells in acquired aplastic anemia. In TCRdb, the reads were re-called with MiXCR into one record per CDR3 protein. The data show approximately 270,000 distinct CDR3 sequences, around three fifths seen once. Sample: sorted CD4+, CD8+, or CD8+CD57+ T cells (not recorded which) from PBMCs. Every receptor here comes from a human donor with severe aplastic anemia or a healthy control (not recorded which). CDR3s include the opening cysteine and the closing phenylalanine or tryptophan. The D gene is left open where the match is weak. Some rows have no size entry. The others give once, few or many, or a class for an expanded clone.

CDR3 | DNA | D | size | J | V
CATSVSGGLDERFF | TGTGCCACCAGTGTGAGTGGGGGCCTCGATGAGCGGTTCTTC | . | many | TRBJ2-1 | TRBV24-1
CASSIDRGPGTQYF | TGTGCCAGCAGTATCGACAGGGGGCCGGGGACCCAGTACTTC | TRBD1 | . | TRBJ2-5 | TRBV7-7
CAIRETGSSEAFF | TGTGCCATCAGGGAGACAGGCTCATCTGAAGCTTTCTTT | . | . | TRBJ1-1 | TRBV10-3
CASSAGASGARGGTQYF | TGTGCCAGCAGCGCAGGGGCTAGCGGGGCGAGGGGTGGGACCCAGTACTTC | TRBD2 | many | TRBJ2-5 | TRBV11-2
CASSHRDRVEQYF | TGTGCCAGCAGCCACCGGGACAGGGTAGAGCAGTACTTC | TRBD1 | . | TRBJ2-5 | TRBV5-1
CASSLKRGGEQFF | TGTGCCAGCAGCTTGAAGCGGGGTGGTGAGCAGTTCTTC | TRBD2 | many | TRBJ2-1 | TRBV11-1
CASSYEGVQYF | TGTGCCAGCAGCTACGAGGGGGTGCAGTACTTC | . | few | TRBJ2-7 | TRBV7-6
CASSLEGQVPYGYTF | TGTGCCAGCAGCTTGGAGGGACAGGTCCCCTATGGCTACACCTTC | TRBD1 | many | TRBJ1-2 | TRBV5-5
CASSVGQTGGTYEQYF | TGTGCCAGCAGCGTAGGTCAGACGGGGGGGACCTACGAGCAGTACTTC | TRBD2 | . | TRBJ2-7 | TRBV9
CASSMWGGGNQPQHF | TGTGCCAGTAGTATGTGGGGCGGGGGCAATCAGCCCCAGCATTTT | . | many | TRBJ1-5 | TRBV19
CASRAGPYEQYF | TGTGCCAGCAGGGCAGGGCCCTACGAGCAGTACTTC | . | few | TRBJ2-7 | TRBV25-1
CSVGGRGNEQFF | TGCAGCGTTGGGGGCAGGGGCAATGAGCAGTTCTTC | . | few | TRBJ2-1 | TRBV29-1
CASSYSMAAGSSYEQYF | TGTGCCAGCAGTTACTCGATGGCGGCAGGCAGCTCCTACGAGCAGTACTTC | . | . | TRBJ2-7 | TRBV6-6
CSVDRGLQTQYF | TGCAGCGTTGACAGGGGGCTACAGACCCAGTACTTC | TRBD1 | many | TRBJ2-5 | TRBV29-1
CASSLGGSLYNEQFF | TGTGCCAGCAGTTTAGGGGGATCACTCTACAATGAGCAGTTCTTC | . | . | TRBJ2-1 | TRBV12-3/TRBV12-4
CASSLGAGVNEKLFF | TGTGCCAGCAGCTTAGGGGCAGGGGTCAATGAAAAACTGTTTTTT | . | many | TRBJ1-4 | TRBV7-9
CASRQGIDNSPLHF | TGTGCCAGCAGACAGGGAATTGACAATTCACCCCTCCACTTT | . | many | TRBJ1-6 | TRBV6-4
CASSSFPGTGAYEQYF | TGTGCCAGCAGCTCCTTTCCTGGGACAGGGGCCTACGAGCAGTACTTC | TRBD1 | . | TRBJ2-7 | TRBV2
CSVGQGSYEQYF | TGCAGCGTTGGACAGGGGTCCTACGAGCAGTACTTC | TRBD1 | many | TRBJ2-7 | TRBV29-1
CASRIYTEAFF | TGTGCCAGCAGAATTTACACTGAAGCTTTCTTT | . | . | TRBJ1-1 | TRBV2
CASSLKGRFQGVPQPQHF | TGTGCCAGCAGCTTAAAGGGCCGGTTCCAGGGGGTTCCTCAGCCCCAGCATTTT | TRBD1 | few | TRBJ1-5 | TRBV7-2
CASSLGSNSPLHF | TGTGCCAGCAGCTTAGGTTCCAATTCACCCCTCCACTTT | . | . | TRBJ1-6 | TRBV5-6
CSARDPTSGGFDEQFF | TGCAGTGCTAGAGATCCGACTAGCGGGGGGTTTGATGAGCAGTTCTTC | TRBD2 | many | TRBJ2-1 | TRBV20-1
CSASLLDRGTFWNSPLHF | TGCAGTGCTAGTTTGCTGGACAGGGGAACGTTTTGGAATTCACCCCTCCACTTT | TRBD1 | many | TRBJ1-6 | TRBV20-1
CASSETDSRYYSPLHF | TGTGCCAGCAGTGAGACCGACAGCCGATATTATTCACCCCTCCACTTT | . | many | TRBJ1-6 | TRBV6-1
CASSVGGLAGRETQYF | TGTGCCAGCAGCGTAGGCGGACTAGCGGGAAGAGAGACCCAGTACTTC | TRBD2 | . | TRBJ2-5 | TRBV9
CASRTGTTHNTQYF | TGTGCCAGCAGGACCGGGACTACCCACAATACGCAGTATTTT | TRBD2 | many | TRBJ2-3 | TRBV6-5
CSARDPLHRYEQYF | TGCAGTGCTAGAGATCCGTTACACCGTTACGAGCAGTACTTC | . | . | TRBJ2-7 | TRBV20-1
CASSQDRQPGGYEQYF | TGCGCCAGCAGCCAAGATCGGCAGCCCGGAGGCTACGAGCAGTACTTC | . | . | TRBJ2-7 | TRBV4-1
CASSLGGGRNYEQYF | TGCGCCAGCAGCTTAGGTGGAGGGCGGAACTACGAGCAGTACTTC | . | many | TRBJ2-7 | TRBV5-1
CASSEVGLTANEKLFF | TGTGCCAGCAGCGAGGTCGGACTGACGGCCAATGAAAAACTGTTTTTT | . | . | TRBJ1-4 | TRBV9
CSVDRESSYNEQFF | TGCAGCGTAGACAGGGAAAGCTCCTACAATGAGCAGTTCTTC | TRBD1 | many | TRBJ2-1 | TRBV29-1
CASTQGANQPQHF | TGTGCCAGTACGCAGGGGGCCAATCAGCCCCAGCATTTT | TRBD1 | many | TRBJ1-5 | TRBV7-9
CASKGGQFF | TGTGCCAGCAAGGGGGGGCAGTTCTTC | . | many | TRBJ2-1 | TRBV4-2
CASSSTGTGVETQYF | TGTGCCAGCAGCTCGACCGGGACAGGGGTAGAGACCCAGTACTTC | TRBD1 | . | TRBJ2-5 | TRBV7-3
CAISESGSSSYNEQFF | TGTGCCATCAGTGAGTCAGGGTCGAGCTCCTACAATGAGCAGTTCTTC | . | . | TRBJ2-1 | TRBV10-3
CSVEAPFRTGFVSEKLFF | TGCAGCGTTGAAGCGCCCTTTCGGACAGGATTTGTCAGTGAAAAACTGTTTTTT | TRBD1 | . | TRBJ1-4 | TRBV29-1
CASQTHPNEKLFF | TGCGCCAGCCAGACCCACCCGAATGAAAAACTGTTTTTT | . | many | TRBJ1-4 | TRBV10-2
CASSLNGTSGVLSYEQYF | TGTGCCAGCTCACTAAACGGGACTAGCGGGGTCCTTTCCTACGAGCAGTACTTC | TRBD2 | . | TRBJ2-7 | TRBV18
CASNPDTHTEAFF | TGTGCCAGTAATCCGGACACCCACACTGAAGCTTTCTTT | . | . | TRBJ1-1 | TRBV19
CESSLALWTGQPYEQYF | TGTGAAAGCAGCTTAGCGCTTTGGACAGGCCAGCCCTACGAGCAGTACTTC | TRBD1 | once | TRBJ2-7 | TRBV7-8
CASSTRTGNEAFF | TGTGCCAGTAGTACCCGGACAGGGAATGAAGCTTTCTTT | TRBD1 | . | TRBJ1-1 | TRBV19
CSGAGESEQYF | TGCAGTGGTGCAGGGGAATCCGAGCAGTACTTC | . | few | TRBJ2-7 | TRBV20-1
CASMSGPAGETQYF | TGTGCCAGCATGAGCGGGCCGGCAGGAGAGACCCAGTACTTC | . | many | TRBJ2-5 | TRBV28
CSVGGAGQQETLYF | TGCAGCGTTGGAGGGGCGGGACAGCAAGAGACCCTGTACTTC | . | . | TRBJ2-5 | TRBV29-1